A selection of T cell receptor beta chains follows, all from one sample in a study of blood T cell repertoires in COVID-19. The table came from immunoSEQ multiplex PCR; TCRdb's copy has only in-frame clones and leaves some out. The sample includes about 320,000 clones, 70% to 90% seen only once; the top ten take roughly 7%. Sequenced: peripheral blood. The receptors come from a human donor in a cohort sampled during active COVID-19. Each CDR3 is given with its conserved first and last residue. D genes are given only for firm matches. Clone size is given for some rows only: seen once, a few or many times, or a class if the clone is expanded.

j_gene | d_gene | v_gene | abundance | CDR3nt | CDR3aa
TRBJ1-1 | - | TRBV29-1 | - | TGCAGCGTTGTGGGCGGGAGGACTGAAGCTTTCTTT | CSVVGGRTEAFF
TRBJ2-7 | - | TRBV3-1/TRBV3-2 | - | TGTGCCAGCAGCCAAGGTCAGGGTGGGCAGTACTTC | CASSQGQGGQYF
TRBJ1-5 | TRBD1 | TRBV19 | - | TGTGCCAGTAGTATAGCGCGCGGGACAGCCGGAAATCAGCCCCAGCATTTT | CASSIARGTAGNQPQHF
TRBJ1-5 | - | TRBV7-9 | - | TGTGCCAGCAGCTTACCAGGGGATAGCAATCAGCCCCAGCATTTT | CASSLPGDSNQPQHF
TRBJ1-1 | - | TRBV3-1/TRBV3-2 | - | TGTGCCAGCAGCCAAGCGAGGGGACTGTCTGAAGCTTTCTTT | CASSQARGLSEAFF
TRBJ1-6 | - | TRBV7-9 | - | TGTGCCAGCAGCTTATTAATGGTTCCTACCTCACCCCTCCACTTT | CASSLLMVPTSPLHF
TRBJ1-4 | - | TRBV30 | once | TGTGCCTGGAGTCCCAGGGAAATGGATGAAAAACTGTTTTTT | CAWSPREMDEKLFF
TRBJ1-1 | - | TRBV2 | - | TGTGCCAGCAGTGAACTTCAGGTAGTAGAAGCTTTCTTT | CASSELQVVEAFF
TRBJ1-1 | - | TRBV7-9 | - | TGTGCCACCATGGGGGGATTGGGGAACACTGAAGCTTTCTTT | CATMGGLGNTEAFF
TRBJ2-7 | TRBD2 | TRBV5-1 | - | TGCGCCAGCAGCCGGGAGGGAGAGCAGTACTTC | CASSREGEQYF
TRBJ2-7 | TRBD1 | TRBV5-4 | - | TGTGCCAGCAGCAGTACGGGACAGGGGGTTTACTACGAGCAGTACTTC | CASSSTGQGVYYEQYF
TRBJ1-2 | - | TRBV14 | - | TGTGCCAGCAGCCAAACGTCATTGGAAGTGGGCGGCTACACCTTC | CASSQTSLEVGGYTF
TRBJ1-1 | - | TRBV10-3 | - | TGTGCCATCAGTGAGTCGCGAGGAGCTTTCTTT | CAISESRGAFF
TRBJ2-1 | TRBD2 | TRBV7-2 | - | TGTGCCAGCAGCTTAGGAGCGGGGGGGTACAATGAGCAGTTCTTC | CASSLGAGGYNEQFF
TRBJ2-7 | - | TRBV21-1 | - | TGTGCCAGCAGCAAAGCGCATATGGCTCGCACCACCAAGACCTACGAGCAGTACTTC | CASSKAHMARTTKTYEQYF
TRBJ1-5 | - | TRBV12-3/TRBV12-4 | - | TGTGCCAGTACCATGACAGTTCTTGGACCCCAGCATTTT | CASTMTVLGPQHF
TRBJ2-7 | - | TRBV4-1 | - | TGCGCCAGCAGCCAACCCCAGGGCTACGAGCAGTACTTC | CASSQPQGYEQYF
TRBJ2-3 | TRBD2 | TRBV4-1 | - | TGCGCCAGCAGCCATCTCATGCGGGGGGGCCTGGAAGATACGCAGTATTTT | CASSHLMRGGLEDTQYF
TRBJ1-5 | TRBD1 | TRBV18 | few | TGTGCCAGCTCACCCGGGACAGGTAATCAGCCCCAGCATTTT | CASSPGTGNQPQHF
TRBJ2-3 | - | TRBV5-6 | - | TGTGCCAGCAGCTTACGGGACTGGTACACAGATACGCAGTATTTT | CASSLRDWYTDTQYF
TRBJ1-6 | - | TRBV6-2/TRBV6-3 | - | TGTGCCAGCAGCTCCTCCGGGACTCTGTATTCACCCCTCCACTTT | CASSSSGTLYSPLHF
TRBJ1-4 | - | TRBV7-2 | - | TGTGCCAGCAGCTTAGGCTACCGGGGTGTTAATGAAAAACTGTTTTTT | CASSLGYRGVNEKLFF
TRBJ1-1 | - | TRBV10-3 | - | TGTGCCATCAAAGGGGACACTATGAACACTGAAGCTTTCTTT | CAIKGDTMNTEAFF
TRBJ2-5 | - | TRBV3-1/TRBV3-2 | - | TGTGCCAGCAGCCAAGGTCGGCTAGCTCAACAAGAGACCCAGTACTTC | CASSQGRLAQQETQYF
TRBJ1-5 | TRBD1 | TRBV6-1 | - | TGTGCCAGCAGTGATATAATGGACAGGGGCACGGATCAGCCCCAGCATTTT | CASSDIMDRGTDQPQHF
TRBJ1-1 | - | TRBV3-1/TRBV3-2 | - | TGTGCCAGCAGCCCCTCACGTCTAACTGAAGCTTTCTTT | CASSPSRLTEAFF
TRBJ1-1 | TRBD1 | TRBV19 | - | TGTGCCAGCTGGGACAGGGGGCGATCGGTGACTGAAGCTTTCTTT | CASWDRGRSVTEAFF
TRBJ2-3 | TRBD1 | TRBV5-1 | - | TGCGCCAGCAGCCCTGCCGACAGGGGTAGCACAGATACGCAGTATTTT | CASSPADRGSTDTQYF
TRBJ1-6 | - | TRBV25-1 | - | TGTGCCAGCCGTCAGGGAAAGGATTCACCCCTCCACTTT | CASRQGKDSPLHF
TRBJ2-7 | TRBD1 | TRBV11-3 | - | TGTGCCAGCAGCCCAACAGGGGCCCCCTCCTACGAGCAGTACTTC | CASSPTGAPSYEQYF
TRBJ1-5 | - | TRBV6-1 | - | TGTGCCAGCAGTGAAATATCAGTTCAGCCCCAGCATTTT | CASSEISVQPQHF
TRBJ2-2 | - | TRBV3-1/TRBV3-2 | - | TGTGCCAGCAGCCAAGAGTACGGGACCGGGGAGCTGTTTTTT | CASSQEYGTGELFF
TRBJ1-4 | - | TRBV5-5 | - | TGTGCCAGCAGCTTGGTTCCCGCAACTAATGAAAAACTGTTTTTT | CASSLVPATNEKLFF
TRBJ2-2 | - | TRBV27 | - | TGTGCCAGCAGTTGGGTCCAGGGGCCGCCGAACACCGGGGAGCTGTTTTTT | CASSWVQGPPNTGELFF
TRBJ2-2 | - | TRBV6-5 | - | TGTGCCAGCAGTTACCTTAGCGGGGAGCTGTTTTTT | CASSYLSGELFF
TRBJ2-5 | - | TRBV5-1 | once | TGCGCCAGCAGCTTGGGACAGGTTTTCCAAGAGACCCAGTACTTC | CASSLGQVFQETQYF
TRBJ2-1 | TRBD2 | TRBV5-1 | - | TGCGCCAGCAGCCCGGGGGGGCAAAATGAGCAGTTCTTC | CASSPGGQNEQFF
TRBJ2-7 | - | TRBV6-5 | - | TGTGCCAGCAGCGCCATATTGAGCTCCTACGAGCAGTACTTC | CASSAILSSYEQYF
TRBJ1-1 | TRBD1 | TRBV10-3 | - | TGTGCCATCAGTGAAGGGCAGGGGGCTACTGAAGCTTTCTTT | CAISEGQGATEAFF
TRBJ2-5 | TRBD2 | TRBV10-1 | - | TGCGCCAGCAGTGAGGCTAGCGGGGGCCAAGAGACCCAGTACTTC | CASSEASGGQETQYF
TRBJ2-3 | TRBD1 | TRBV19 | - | TGTGCCAGTACTCGGGACAGGGAGGGAACAGATACGCAGTATTTT | CASTRDREGTDTQYF
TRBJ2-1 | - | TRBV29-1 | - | TGCAGCGTTTCTCCTGTGGCCAGCTCCTACAATGAGCAGTTCTTC | CSVSPVASSYNEQFF
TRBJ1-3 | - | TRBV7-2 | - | TGTGCCAGCAGCTTTCTTCCTGGAAACACCATATATTTT | CASSFLPGNTIYF
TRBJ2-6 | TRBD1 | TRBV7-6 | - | TGTGCCAGCAGCTTAGGGACAGGGCCCTCTGGGGCCAACGTCCTGACTTTC | CASSLGTGPSGANVLTF
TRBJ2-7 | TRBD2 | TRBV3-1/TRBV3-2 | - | TGTGCCAGCAGCCAATCTCGCGGGGGACCTTACGAGCAGTACTTC | CASSQSRGGPYEQYF
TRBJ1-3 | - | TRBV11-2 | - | TGTGCCAGCAGCGGAGAGGGGGTAGGAAACACCATATATTTT | CASSGEGVGNTIYF
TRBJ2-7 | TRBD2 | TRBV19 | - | TGTGCCAGTAGTTCTTCCGGGGGGTCCTACGAGCAGTACTTC | CASSSSGGSYEQYF
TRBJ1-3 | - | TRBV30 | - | TGTGCCTGGAGTGCGGGGGTATCGGGGATGCGGACCATATATTTT | CAWSAGVSGMRTIYF
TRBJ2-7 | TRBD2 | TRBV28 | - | TGTGCCAGCAGTCCCCCCGGAGCGGGAGAGCCCTACGAGCAGTACTTC | CASSPPGAGEPYEQYF
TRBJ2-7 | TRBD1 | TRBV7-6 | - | TGTGCCAGCAGCTTAGCAGGGGGCCAAAACTACGAGCAGTACTTC | CASSLAGGQNYEQYF
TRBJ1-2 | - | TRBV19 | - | TGTGCCAGTAGTATAGCGGCGGCTGGCTACACCTTC | CASSIAAAGYTF
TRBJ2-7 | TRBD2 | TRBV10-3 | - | TGTGCCATCAGTGAGTCTAGCGGGGGGGCCTACGAGCAGTACTTC | CAISESSGGAYEQYF
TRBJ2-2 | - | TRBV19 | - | TGTGCCAGTAGTACGCGTTCAACAGGAACCGGGGAGCTGTTTTTT | CASSTRSTGTGELFF
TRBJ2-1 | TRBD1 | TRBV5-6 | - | TGTGCCAGCAGCCGCGGGACAGGAGTGATTTTCGGGGACAATGAGCAGTTCTTC | CASSRGTGVIFGDNEQFF
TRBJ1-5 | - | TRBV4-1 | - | TGCGCCAGCAGCCGTATTATGAATCAGCCCCAGCATTTT | CASSRIMNQPQHF
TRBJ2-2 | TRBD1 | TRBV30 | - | TGTGCCTGGAGTATCAGGGGGCGTAGCACCGGGGAGCTGTTTTTT | CAWSIRGRSTGELFF
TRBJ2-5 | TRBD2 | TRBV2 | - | TGTGCCAGCAGTGTCTCTGGCGGGGGGTCCCAAGAGACCCAGTACTTC | CASSVSGGGSQETQYF
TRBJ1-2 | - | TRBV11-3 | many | TGTGCCAGCAGCGGGCGCTATGGCTACACCTTC | CASSGRYGYTF
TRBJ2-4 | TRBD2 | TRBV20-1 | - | TGCAGTGCTAGTACGGGACTAAGGTTGGCTAGCGGGGTACGCGGCATTCAGTACTTC | CSASTGLRLASGVRGIQYF
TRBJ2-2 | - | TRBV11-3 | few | TGTGCCAGCAGCTTAGCTGGGAGTGTCGGGGAGCTGTTTTTT | CASSLAGSVGELFF